Each of the 4 T cell receptor beta chains below was sequenced from the same sample in a study of T-cell reconstitution after alpha-beta-depleted transplantation in children. It was with unique molecular identifiers that the TCRbeta library was prepared. Each CDR3 protein gets one entry after TCRdb re-called the PCR reads with MiXCR. The sample gives 240,000 or so distinct CDR3 sequences, around 12% of which show up once; over 2.5% is in the top ten. Here the sequenced sample was PBMCs from the stem cell graft donor, taken from the stem cell graft. The receptors come from a human donor who donated a stem cell graft to a child with acute lymphoblastic leukemia.

This clonotype was seen repeatedly, ten times or more. V gene TRBV12-3 or TRBV12-4 combines with J gene TRBJ2-5; 9 bases match TRBD2. The V segment lost 1 base and the J segment 7 bases; nucleotides outside the gene matches: 10. The CDR3 is made up of 16 amino acids. CDR3 in amino acids: CASSLEMREGQRTQYF. Here the CDR3 DNA reads TGTGCCAGCAGTTTAGAGATGCGGGAGGGACAGAGGACCCAGTACTTC.

The sample holds a few counts of this clonotype. This chain joins TRBV7-9 and TRBJ2-1, with D possibly matching TRBD2 (5 bases). The CDR3 sequence is 14 residues long. From germline, CDR1 is SEHNR and CDR2 FQNEAQ (reference sequence). The V gene lost 2 bases and the J gene lost 9 bases, with 14 bases spanning the gap. This CDR3 reads CASSLMGEMGEQFF. The CDR3 DNA reads TGTGCCAGCAGCTTAATGGGAGAGATGGGTGAGCAGTTCTTC.

This clonotype was seen many times. The V call is TRBV20-1, the J call TRBJ2-5; weak D call: TRBD2 (6 bases). V gave up 5 bases and J gave up 5 bases, with 15 bases separating them. Germline CDR1 DFQATT, CDR2 SNEGSKA (reference sequence). The CDR3 spans 13 residues. This CDR3 is CSALGGVGETQYF. In DNA form, the CDR3 reads TGCAGTGCTTTAGGAGGGGTGGGGGAGACCCAGTACTTC.

This chain's CDR3 is CASTNGEFYGYTF. CDR3 nucleotide sequence: TGCGCCAGCACGAACGGGGAGTTCTATGGCTACACCTTC. This sequence joins TRBV5-1 and TRBJ1-2, with unresolved D. The CDR3 covers 13 residues. V was cut by 6 bases and J by 4 bases, with 13 bases left in between. Germline V gives CDR1 SGHRS, CDR2 YFSETQ.